This T cell receptor (beta chain) appears in the sequencing data of a study of T-cell memory formation after mild COVID-19. As for the study in general: In these data, TCR clusters were largely donor specific. Study outcomes and limitations: Some SARS-CoV-2-responding clones were already detected in memory before infection. CD4/CD8 balance held among clones contracting day 15 to 85, and later expanders leaned CD4+.

Between the trimmed V and J ends, which lost 1 base and 2 bases, there was a span of 12 bases. This CDR3 is 15 amino acids long. From germline, CDR1 is SEHNR and CDR2 FQNEAQ (reference sequence). After 5'RACE with constant-segment primers, TCR alpha and TCR beta cDNA libraries carrying sample barcodes and UMIs were obtained. MiXCR, applied by TCRdb to the 5' RACE reads, yields one record per CDR3 protein. The top ten clones hold around 13% of a sample with some 330,000 distinct CDR3 sequences, around 21% of them seen once. A word on this clonotype: The antigen is not known.

This receptor was identified in an adult woman who had mild COVID-19 (a few samples of this study predate the infection). Cell type and time point are not known. Sequenced: PBMCs or a T cell subset sorted from them (not recorded which). The chain couples TRBV7-9 to TRBJ2-7; D remains unclear. This chain's CDR3 is CASSLGADHTYEQYF. CDR3 DNA: TGTGCCAGCAGCTTAGGGGCGGACCACACCTACGAGCAGTACTTC.